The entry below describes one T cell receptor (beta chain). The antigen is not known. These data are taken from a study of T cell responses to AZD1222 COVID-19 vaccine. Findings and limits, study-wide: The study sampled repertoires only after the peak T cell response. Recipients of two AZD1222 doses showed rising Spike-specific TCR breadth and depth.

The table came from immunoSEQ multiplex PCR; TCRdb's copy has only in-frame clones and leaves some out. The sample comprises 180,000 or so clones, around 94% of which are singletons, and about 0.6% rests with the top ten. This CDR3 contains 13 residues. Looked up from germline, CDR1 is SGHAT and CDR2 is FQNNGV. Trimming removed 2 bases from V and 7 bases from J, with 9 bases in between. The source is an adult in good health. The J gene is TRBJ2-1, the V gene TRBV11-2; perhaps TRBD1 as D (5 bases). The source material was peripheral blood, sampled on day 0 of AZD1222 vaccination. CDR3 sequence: CASSLPDTNEQFF. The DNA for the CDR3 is TGTGCCAGCAGCTTACCGGACACGAATGAGCAGTTCTTC.